These 8 T cell receptor beta chains originate from one sample sequenced in a study of blood T cell repertoires in COVID-19. Clones were read by immunoSEQ multiplex PCR, and TCRdb kept only the in-frame ones, dropping some. The data show 200,000 to 300,000 clones, roughly 88% seen once. Sequencing was done on a sample of PBMCs or T cells enriched from blood (not recorded which). The receptors derive from a woman between 35 and 50 years old with acute COVID-19.

The V call is TRBV6-5, the J call TRBJ1-2, with 7 bases fitting TRBD1. The junction had 4 bases not matched to a gene; V was cut back by 2 bases and J by 4 bases. This CDR3 is 14 amino acids long. The V gene's germline CDR1 is MNHEY and CDR2 SVGAGI. The CDR3 reads CASSYTGQIYGYTF. The CDR3, as DNA: TGTGCCAGCAGTTACACGGGACAGATCTATGGCTACACCTTC.

This chain joins TRBV9 and TRBJ2-3; weak D call: TRBD1 (6 bases). Trimming removed 0 bases at V and 3 bases at J, with 14 bases between. Germline V gives CDR1 SGDLS, CDR2 YYNGEE. The CDR3 extends over 16 amino acids. CDR3 sequence reads: CASSVGDGRGTDTQYF. The CDR3 DNA is TGTGCCAGCAGCGTAGGCGATGGTAGGGGGACAGATACGCAGTATTTT.

The V call is TRBV6-2 or TRBV6-3, the J call TRBJ1-6; a possible D gene is TRBD1 (6 bases). CDR1 is MNHEY, CDR2 SVGEGT, per germline. V lost 5 bases and J 11 bases, leaving 13 bases between the germline ends. The CDR3 consists of 13 residues. CDR3 coding DNA: TGTGCCAGCAGTGGAGACAGGAGGACACCCCTCCACTTT. This encodes CASSGDRRTPLHF.

V and J are TRBV3-1 (or the pseudogene TRBV3-2) and TRBJ2-1; 8 nucleotides line up with TRBD2. Germline values: CDR1 LGHDT, CDR2 YNNKEL (reference sequence). The CDR3 extends over 18 amino acids. V was clipped by 6 bases and J by 2 bases; unmatched bases: 15. In DNA, the CDR3 is TGTGCCAGCAGTCCCGTTGTAAGTCATAGCGGGGCCTACAATGAGCAGTTCTTC. It codes for CASSPVVSHSGAYNEQFF.

The rearrangement links TRBV6-5 to TRBJ2-2; D may be TRBD1 (6 bases). CDR1 and CDR2 from the germline V gene are MNHEY and SVGAGI. The CDR3 consists of 15 residues. With 2 bases removed from V and 6 bases from J, the gap between germline ends came to 13 bases. The CDR3, as DNA: TGTGCCAGCAGTTACAAACAGGGTGTCTCCGGGGAGCTGTTTTTT. Amino acids: CASSYKQGVSGELFF.

CDR3 nucleotide sequence: TGTGCCAGCAGTCTACAGGGAACCTACAATGAGCAGTTCTTC. It translates to CASSLQGTYNEQFF. The chain employs TRBV6-5 and TRBJ2-1, with a tentative D call TRBD1 (6 bases). Germline assignment: CDR1 MNHEY and CDR2 SVGAGI. V dropped 5 bases and J dropped 2 bases, with 10 bases sitting between them. CDR3 length: 14 residues.

On this clone itself: The junction departs from the called germline gene at one end, perhaps through a read error. The CDR3 region is CASSPGGDTQYF. In nucleotides, the CDR3 is TGTGCTAGCAGCCCCGGGGGGGATACGCAGTATTTT. This chain connects TRBV7-7 to TRBJ2-3; 7 bases agree with TRBD2. Germline CDR1 SSHAT, CDR2 FNYEAQ (reference sequence). CDR3 length: 12 amino acids.

The rearrangement joins TRBV2 to TRBJ2-1; maybe TRBD2 (7 bases). V lost 6 bases and J 7 bases, leaving 19 bases between the germline ends. The CDR3 runs to 15 residues. Per the germline V gene, CDR1 is SNHLY and CDR2 is FYNNEI. The CDR3 sequence: CASSLRGAGSNEQFF. The CDR3 bases are TGTGCCAGCAGCCTCCGGGGGGCTGGGAGTAATGAGCAGTTCTTC.